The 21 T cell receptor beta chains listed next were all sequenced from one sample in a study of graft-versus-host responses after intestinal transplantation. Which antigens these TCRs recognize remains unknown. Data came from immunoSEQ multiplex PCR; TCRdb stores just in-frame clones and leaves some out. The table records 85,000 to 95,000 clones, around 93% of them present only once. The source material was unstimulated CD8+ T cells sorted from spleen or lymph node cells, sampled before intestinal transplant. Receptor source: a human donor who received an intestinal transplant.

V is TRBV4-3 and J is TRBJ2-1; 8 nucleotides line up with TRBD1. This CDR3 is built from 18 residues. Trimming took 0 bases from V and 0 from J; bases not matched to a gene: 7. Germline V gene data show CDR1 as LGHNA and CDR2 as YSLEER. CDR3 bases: TGCGCCAGCAGCCAAGACAGCACAGGGGGTCGCTCCTACAATGAGCAGTTCTTC. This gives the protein CASSQDSTGGRSYNEQFF.

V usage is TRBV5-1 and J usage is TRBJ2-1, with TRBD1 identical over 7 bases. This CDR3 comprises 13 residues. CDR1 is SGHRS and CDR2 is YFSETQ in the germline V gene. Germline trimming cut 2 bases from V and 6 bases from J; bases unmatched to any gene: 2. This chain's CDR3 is CASSLEGANEQFF. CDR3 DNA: TGCGCCAGCAGCTTAGAGGGGGCCAATGAGCAGTTCTTC.

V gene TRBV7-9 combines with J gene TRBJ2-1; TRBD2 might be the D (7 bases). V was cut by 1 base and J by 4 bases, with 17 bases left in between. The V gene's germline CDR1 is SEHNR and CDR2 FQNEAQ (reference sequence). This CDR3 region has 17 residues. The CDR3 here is CASSLVAGAGSYNEQFF. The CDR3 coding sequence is TGTGCCAGCAGCTTAGTGGCGGGGGCAGGGTCGTACAATGAGCAGTTCTTC.

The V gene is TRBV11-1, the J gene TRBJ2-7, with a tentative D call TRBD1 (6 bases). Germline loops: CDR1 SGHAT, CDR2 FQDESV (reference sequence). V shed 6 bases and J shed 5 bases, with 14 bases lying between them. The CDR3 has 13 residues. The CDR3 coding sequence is TGTGCCAGCAGGCAACAGGGTATGAACGAGCAGTACTTC. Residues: CASRQQGMNEQYF.

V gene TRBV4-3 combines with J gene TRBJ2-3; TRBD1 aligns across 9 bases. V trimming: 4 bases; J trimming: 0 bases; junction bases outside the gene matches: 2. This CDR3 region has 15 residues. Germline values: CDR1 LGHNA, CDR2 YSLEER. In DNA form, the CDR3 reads TGCGCCAGCAGCCCGGGGACAGGGAGCACAGATACGCAGTATTTT. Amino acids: CASSPGTGSTDTQYF.

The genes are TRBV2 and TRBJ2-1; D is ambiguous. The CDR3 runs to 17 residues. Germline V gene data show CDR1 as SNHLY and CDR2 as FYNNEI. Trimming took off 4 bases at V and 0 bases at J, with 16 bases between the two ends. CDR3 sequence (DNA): TGTGCCAGCAGTGGCGAGACACAGTTTAGCTCCTACAATGAGCAGTTCTTC. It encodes CASSGETQFSSYNEQFF.

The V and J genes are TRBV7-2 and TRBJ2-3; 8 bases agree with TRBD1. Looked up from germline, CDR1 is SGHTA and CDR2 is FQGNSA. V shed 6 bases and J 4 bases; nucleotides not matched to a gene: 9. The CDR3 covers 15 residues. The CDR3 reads CASSSSRGLADTQYF. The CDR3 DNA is TGTGCCAGCAGTTCTTCCAGGGGGCTCGCAGATACGCAGTATTTT.

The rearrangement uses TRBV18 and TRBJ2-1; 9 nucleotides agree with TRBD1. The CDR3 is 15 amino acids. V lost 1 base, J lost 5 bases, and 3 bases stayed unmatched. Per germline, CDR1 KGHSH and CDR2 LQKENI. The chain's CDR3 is CASSPRDRVHNEQFF. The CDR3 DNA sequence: TGTGCCAGCTCACCACGGGACAGGGTACACAATGAGCAGTTCTTC. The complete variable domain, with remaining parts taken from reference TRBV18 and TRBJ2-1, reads NAGVMQNPRHLVRRRGQEARLRCSPMKGHSHVYWYRQLPEEGLKFMVYLQKENIIDESGMPKERFSAEFPKEGPSILRIQQVVRGDSAAYFCASSPRDRVHNEQFFGPGTRLTVL.

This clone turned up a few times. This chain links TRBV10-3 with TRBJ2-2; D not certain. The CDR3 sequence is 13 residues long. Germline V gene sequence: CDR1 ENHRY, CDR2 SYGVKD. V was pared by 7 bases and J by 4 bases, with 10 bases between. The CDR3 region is CAITRSSTGELFF. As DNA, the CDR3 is TGTGCCATCACCCGTAGCAGCACCGGGGAGCTGTTTTTT.

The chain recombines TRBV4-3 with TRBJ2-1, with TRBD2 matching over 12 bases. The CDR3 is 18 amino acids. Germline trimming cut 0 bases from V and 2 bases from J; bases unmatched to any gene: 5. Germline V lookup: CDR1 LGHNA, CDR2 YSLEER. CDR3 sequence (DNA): TGCGCCAGCAGCCAAGAGGTCCTAGCGGGGGGGGCCTACAATGAGCAGTTCTTC. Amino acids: CASSQEVLAGGAYNEQFF.

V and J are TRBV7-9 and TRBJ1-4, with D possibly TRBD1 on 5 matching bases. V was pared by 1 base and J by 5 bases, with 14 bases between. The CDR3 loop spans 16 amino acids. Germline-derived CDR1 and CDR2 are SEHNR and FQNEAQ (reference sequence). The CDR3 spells CASSLDTGAGNEKLFF. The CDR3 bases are TGTGCCAGCAGCTTAGATACCGGGGCGGGAAATGAAAAACTGTTTTTT.

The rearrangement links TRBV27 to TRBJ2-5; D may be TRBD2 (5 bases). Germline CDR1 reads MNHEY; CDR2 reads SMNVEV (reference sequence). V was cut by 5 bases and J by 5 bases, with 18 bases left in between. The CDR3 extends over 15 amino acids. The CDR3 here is CASSMEPMAGETQYF. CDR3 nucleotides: TGTGCCAGCAGTATGGAACCCATGGCGGGTGAGACCCAGTACTTC.

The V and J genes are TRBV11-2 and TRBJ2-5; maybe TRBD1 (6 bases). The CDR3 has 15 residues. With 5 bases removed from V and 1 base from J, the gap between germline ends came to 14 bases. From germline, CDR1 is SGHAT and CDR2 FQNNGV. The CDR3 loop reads CASSPWDKTQETQYF. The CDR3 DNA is TGTGCCAGCAGCCCGTGGGACAAGACCCAAGAGACCCAGTACTTC.

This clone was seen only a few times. The CDR3 protein is CASSESGGYEQYF. DNA of the CDR3: TGTGCCAGCAGTGAGTCAGGGGGGTACGAGCAGTACTTC. V usage is TRBV2 and J usage is TRBJ2-7; D is perhaps TRBD1 (7 bases). Trimming took off 3 bases at V and 4 bases at J, with 10 bases between the two ends. Germline CDR1 and CDR2: SNHLY and FYNNEI. This CDR3 is built from 13 residues.

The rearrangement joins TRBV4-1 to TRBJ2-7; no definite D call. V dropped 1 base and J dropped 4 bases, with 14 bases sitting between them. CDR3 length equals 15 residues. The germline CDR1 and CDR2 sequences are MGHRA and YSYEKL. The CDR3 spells CASSQGPGDSYEQYF. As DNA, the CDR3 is TGCGCCAGCAGCCAAGGTCCGGGTGATAGTTACGAGCAGTACTTC.

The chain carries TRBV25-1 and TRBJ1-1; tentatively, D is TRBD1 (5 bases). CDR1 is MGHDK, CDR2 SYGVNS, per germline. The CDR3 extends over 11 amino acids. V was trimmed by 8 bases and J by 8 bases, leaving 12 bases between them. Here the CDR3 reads CASQIGQEAFF. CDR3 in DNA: TGTGCCAGCCAAATTGGACAAGAAGCTTTCTTT.

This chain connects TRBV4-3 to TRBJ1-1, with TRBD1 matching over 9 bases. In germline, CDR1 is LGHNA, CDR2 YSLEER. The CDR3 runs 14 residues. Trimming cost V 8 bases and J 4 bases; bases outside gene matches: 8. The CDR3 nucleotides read TGCGCCAGCGGAAAGACAGGGGGGGTCACTGAAGCTTTCTTT. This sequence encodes CASGKTGGVTEAFF.

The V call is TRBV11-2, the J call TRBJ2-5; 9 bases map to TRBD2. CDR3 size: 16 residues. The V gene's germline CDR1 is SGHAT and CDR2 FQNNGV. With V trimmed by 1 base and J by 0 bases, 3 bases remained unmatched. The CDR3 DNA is TGTGCCAGCAGCTTAGTTGCTAGCGGGGACCAAGAGACCCAGTACTTC. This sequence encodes CASSLVASGDQETQYF.

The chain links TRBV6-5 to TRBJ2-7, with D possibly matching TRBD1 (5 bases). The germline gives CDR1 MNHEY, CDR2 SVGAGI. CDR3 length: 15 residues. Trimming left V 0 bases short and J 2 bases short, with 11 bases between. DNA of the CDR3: TGTGCCAGCAGTTACTCGATAGAAGGGGCCTACGAGCAGTACTTC. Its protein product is CASSYSIEGAYEQYF.

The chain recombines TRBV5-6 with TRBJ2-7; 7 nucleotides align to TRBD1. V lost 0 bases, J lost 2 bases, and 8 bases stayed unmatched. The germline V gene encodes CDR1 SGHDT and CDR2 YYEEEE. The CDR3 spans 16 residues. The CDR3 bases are TGTGCCAGCAGCTTGGGGGGTGGGACAGCCCCCTACGAGCAGTACTTC. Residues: CASSLGGGTAPYEQYF.

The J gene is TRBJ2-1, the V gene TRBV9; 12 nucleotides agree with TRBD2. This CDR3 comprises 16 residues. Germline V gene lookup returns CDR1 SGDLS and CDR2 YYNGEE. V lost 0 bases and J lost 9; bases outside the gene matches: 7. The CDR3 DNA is TGTGCCAGCAGCGTAGCTGCTAGCGGGGGGGCCCGTGAGCAGTTCTTC. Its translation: CASSVAASGGAREQFF.